The 30 T cell receptor beta chains below were found in one sample sequenced in a study of cytomegalovirus exposure and HLA in healthy donors. The PCR had 60 Vbeta and 13 Jbeta primers. Generated by immunoSEQ multiplex PCR, the TCRdb table keeps only in-frame clones and is missing some. This sample has some 110,000 clones, with around 81% found just once. The sample taken for sequencing was PBMCs. The receptors shown here come from a woman in her 30s in good health and CMV-seronegative.

The chain employs TRBV10-1 and TRBJ2-3; the match to TRBD1 covers 7 bases. This CDR3 contains 15 residues. Germline assignment: CDR1 WNHNN and CDR2 SYGVQD (reference sequence). The ends lost 4 bases at V and 1 base at J; junction bases unmatched: 5. CDR3 nucleotides: TGCGCCAGCAGTGGGACCGGGACAGGCACAGATACGCAGTATTTT. It encodes CASSGTGTGTDTQYF.

The chain combines TRBV2 with TRBJ1-2; 7 positions match TRBD1. CDR3 length: 15 amino acids. The junction had 9 bases not matched to a gene; V was cut back by 6 bases and J by 2 bases. The germline CDR1 and CDR2 sequences are SNHLY and FYNNEI. The CDR3 DNA is TGTGCCAGCAGAGCTCAGGGGGAAGGAAACTATGGCTACACCTTC. This sequence encodes CASRAQGEGNYGYTF. The whole variable domain, filled in from reference TRBV2 and TRBJ1-2, reads EPEVTQTPSHQVTQMGQEVILRCVPISNHLYFYWYRQILGQKVEFLVSFYNNEISEKSEIFDDQFSVERPDGSNFTLKIRSTKLEDSAMYFCASRAQGEGNYGYTFGSGTRLTVV.

The chain combines TRBV27 with TRBJ1-4; D unresolved. Per the germline V gene, CDR1 is MNHEY and CDR2 is SMNVEV (reference sequence). There are 12 residues in the CDR3. V dropped 2 bases and J dropped 6 bases, with 4 bases sitting between them. The CDR3 loop is CASSLPDEKLFF. The CDR3 DNA follows: TGTGCCAGCAGTTTACCGGATGAAAAACTGTTTTTT.

This clone was observed a few times. The chain combines TRBV15 with TRBJ2-3, with D unclear. The V and J ends lost 7 bases and 0 bases respectively, with 8 bases between them. CDR3 length: 13 residues. Germline V gives CDR1 LNHNV, CDR2 YYDKDF (reference sequence). The CDR3, as DNA: TGTGCCACCACCAGCAGGAGCACAGATACGCAGTATTTT. Protein: CATTSRSTDTQYF.

The rearrangement links TRBV7-3 to TRBJ2-2; D might be TRBD2 (6 bases). This CDR3 comprises 15 residues. Germline CDR1 reads SGHTA; CDR2 reads FQGTGA. The ends were cut back, 1 base at V and 6 bases at J, with 12 bases in the middle. CDR3 sequence reads: CASSLKTSGAGELFF. For the CDR3, the DNA is TGTGCCAGCAGCTTAAAGACCTCGGGGGCCGGGGAGCTGTTTTTT.

Concerning this clone: The same CDR3 is also encoded by other DNA sequences in this sample. The V call is TRBV10-3, the J call TRBJ2-3, with TRBD2 identical over 9 bases. Germline V gene sequence: CDR1 ENHRY, CDR2 SYGVKD. The CDR3 is 14 amino acids. V gave up 4 bases and J gave up 1 base; unmatched junction bases: 0. CDR3 in amino acids: CAISGTSGTDTQYF. The CDR3 DNA is TGTGCCATCAGTGGGACTAGCGGCACAGATACGCAGTATTTT.

CDR3 in DNA: TGTGCCAGCAGTTTAGCTAGCGATACGCAGTATTTT. It encodes CASSLASDTQYF. V is TRBV6-6 and J is TRBJ2-3; tentatively, D is TRBD2 (5 bases). This CDR3 region has 12 residues. V lost 4 bases and J 6 bases, leaving 8 bases between the germline ends. Germline V gene sequence: CDR1 MNHNY, CDR2 SVGAGI (reference sequence).

The CDR3: CASTRDSASREQFF. For the CDR3, the DNA is TGCGCCAGCACCCGGGACTCCGCCAGCCGCGAGCAGTTCTTC. The chain is built from TRBV5-1 and TRBJ2-1; tentative D call: TRBD2 (6 bases). V dropped 6 bases and J dropped 10 bases, with 20 bases sitting between them. Germline V gives CDR1 SGHRS, CDR2 YFSETQ. This CDR3 region has 14 residues.

In DNA form, the CDR3 reads TGTGCCAGTAGTATTTGGCCTGGGACTAGCGACTACAATGAGCAGTTCTTC. Its protein product is CASSIWPGTSDYNEQFF. The gene calls are TRBV19 and TRBJ2-1; TRBD2 matches at 10 bases. CDR3 length: 17 amino acids. The germline CDR1 and CDR2 sequences are LNHDA and SQIVND (reference sequence). V dropped 3 bases and J dropped 3; count of bases not matched to a gene: 8.

The gene calls are TRBV28 and TRBJ2-7; 9 bases are shared with TRBD2. The J segment lost 6 bases and the V segment lost 5 bases, leaving 8 bases of the junction unmatched. The CDR3 sequence is 14 residues long. CDR1 MDHEN and CDR2 SYDVKM come from the germline V gene. The CDR3: CASSEIAGVPEQYF. The CDR3 coding sequence is TGTGCCAGCAGTGAAATAGCGGGAGTACCCGAGCAGTACTTC.

The rearrangement links TRBV7-3 to TRBJ2-2; the match to TRBD1 covers 8 bases. The CDR3 extends over 13 amino acids. Unmatched junction bases numbered 2, after V lost 8 bases and J lost 3 bases. CDR1 and CDR2 from the germline V gene are SGHTA and FQGTGA. The CDR3 loop reads CASQGADTGELFF. As DNA, the CDR3 is TGTGCCAGCCAGGGGGCGGACACCGGGGAGCTGTTTTTT.

The chain combines TRBV9 with TRBJ2-6; the match to TRBD1 covers 9 bases. Trimming took 0 bases from V and 1 from J; bases not matched to a gene: 2. This CDR3 is built from 17 residues. CDR1 is SGDLS, CDR2 YYNGEE, per germline. The CDR3 coding sequence is TGTGCCAGCAGCGTAGACAGGGGGCCGTCTGGGGCCAACGTCCTGACTTTC. This gives the protein CASSVDRGPSGANVLTF.

The rearrangement links TRBV9 to TRBJ2-1, with 7 bases matching TRBD1. V lost 0 bases, J lost 2 bases, and 5 bases stayed unmatched. Germline assignment: CDR1 SGDLS and CDR2 YYNGEE. CDR3 length: 16 amino acids. CDR3 DNA sequence: TGTGCCAGCAGCGTAGATGACAGGGTACCCTACAATGAGCAGTTCTTC. Amino acid sequence: CASSVDDRVPYNEQFF.

The J gene is TRBJ1-2, the V gene TRBV19; 8 bases align to TRBD1. V lost 6 bases to trimming and J lost 4 bases; unmatched junction nucleotides: 7. Germline CDR1 LNHDA, CDR2 SQIVND (reference sequence). The CDR3 loop spans 14 amino acids. The CDR3 region is CASRTGTGGYGYTF. CDR3 nucleotides: TGTGCCAGTAGGACGGGAACAGGGGGCTATGGCTACACCTTC.

The chain couples TRBV9 to TRBJ2-7, with D perhaps matching TRBD2 (5 bases). Germline loops: CDR1 SGDLS, CDR2 YYNGEE. The germline V and J ends were trimmed by 4 bases and 7 bases, with 15 bases remaining between them. The CDR3 sequence is 13 residues long. The CDR3 region is CASSPSGTGEQYF. In DNA, the CDR3 is TGTGCCAGCAGCCCGAGCGGCACGGGGGAGCAGTACTTC.

The V call is TRBV28, the J call TRBJ1-2; no clear D. Germline V gene data show CDR1 as MDHEN and CDR2 as SYDVKM. CDR3 length: 14 residues. V lost 6 bases and J 4 bases, leaving 15 bases between the germline ends. This CDR3 reads CASSPKTGAYGYTF. The CDR3 region has the DNA TGTGCCAGCAGCCCTAAGACGGGAGCCTATGGCTACACCTTC.

V usage is TRBV28 and J usage is TRBJ2-3, with unresolved D. The ends were cut back, 5 bases at V and 0 bases at J, with 12 bases in the middle. CDR3 size: 15 residues. Germline loops: CDR1 MDHEN, CDR2 SYDVKM. DNA of the CDR3: TGTGCCAGCAGTAGTTTCTTAGTGAGCACAGATACGCAGTATTTT. Its translation is CASSSFLVSTDTQYF.

This chain links TRBV6-5 with TRBJ2-1, with D unclear. Trimming left V 7 bases short and J 10 bases short, with 14 bases between. The CDR3 extends over 12 amino acids. Germline lookup yields CDR1 MNHEY and CDR2 SVGAGI. The CDR3 sequence: CASTSRAYEQFF. DNA for the CDR3: TGTGCCAGCACCTCGAGAGCCTACGAGCAGTTCTTC.

The chain has TRBV19 and TRBJ2-7, with 13 bases matching TRBD2. CDR3 length: 14 amino acids. Germline trimming cut 6 bases from V and 6 bases from J; bases unmatched to any gene: 5. CDR1 and CDR2 from the germline V gene are LNHDA and SQIVND (reference sequence). DNA for the CDR3: TGTGCCAGTAGAAGACTAGCGGGAGGTTGCGAGCAGTACTTC. Amino acids: CASRRLAGGCEQYF.

The rearrangement joins TRBV28 to TRBJ2-7, with TRBD1 matching over 7 bases. Germline lookup yields CDR1 MDHEN and CDR2 SYDVKM. The CDR3 runs 15 residues. With V trimmed by 6 bases and J by 3 bases, 11 bases remained unmatched. The CDR3 loop is CASRPVQGVSYEQYF. The CDR3 DNA reads TGTGCCAGCAGGCCCGTCCAGGGGGTTAGCTACGAGCAGTACTTC. Full variable domain (remainder filled in from reference TRBV28 and TRBJ2-7): DVKVTQSSRYLVKRTGEKVFLECVQDMDHENMFWYRQDPGLGLRLIYFSYDVKMKEKGDIPEGYSVSREKKERFSLILESASTNQTSMYLCASRPVQGVSYEQYFGPGTRLTVT.

The chain combines TRBV6-5 with TRBJ2-5; TRBD2 is a possible D gene (6 bases). Judging by the DNA end, TRBJ2-7 fits better; the J call may be wrong. This CDR3 has 13 residues. From germline, CDR1 is MNHEY and CDR2 SVGAGI. The CDR3 region has the DNA TGTGCCAGCAGTTCTTACGGGGGAGCCGAGCAGTACTTC. Translated, it gives CASSSYGGAEQYF.

The gene calls are TRBV10-2 and TRBJ2-1; D gene uncertain. The CDR3 is 16 residues long. Germline CDR1 and CDR2: WSHSY and SAAADI. The V end lost 4 bases, the J end lost 0 bases, and 13 bases lay between the germline ends. The CDR3 sequence: CASSGGSPSSYNEQFF. The CDR3 region has the DNA TGCGCCAGCAGTGGTGGTAGCCCAAGCTCCTACAATGAGCAGTTCTTC.

This chain connects TRBV7-9 to TRBJ2-2, with TRBD2 as a possible D gene (6 bases). The CDR3 sequence is 17 residues long. CDR1 and CDR2 from the germline V gene are SEHNR and FQNEAQ (reference sequence). V was cut by 5 bases and J by 3 bases, with 19 bases left in between. CDR3 in amino acids: CASSPRTQREDTGELFF. The CDR3 coding sequence is TGTGCCAGCAGCCCAAGGACTCAGAGGGAGGACACCGGGGAGCTGTTTTTT.

The V gene is TRBV6-1, the J gene TRBJ1-1, with D maybe TRBD1 (5 bases). Trimming removed 1 base from V and 6 bases from J, with 12 bases in between. Per the germline V gene, CDR1 is MNHNS and CDR2 is SASEGT. The CDR3 length is 14 residues. The CDR3 DNA follows: TGTGCCAGCAGTGAAGGAGGGTGGGGGGCTGAAGCTTTCTTT. This sequence encodes CASSEGGWGAEAFF.

The rearrangement uses TRBV11-2 and TRBJ1-1; D not certain. V was cut by 5 bases and J by 1 base, with 14 bases left in between. This CDR3 spans 15 amino acids. Germline V gene lookup returns CDR1 SGHAT and CDR2 FQNNGV. The CDR3 bases are TGTGCCAGCAGCGGAGGAGTAGCATGGAACACTGAAGCTTTCTTT. Residues: CASSGGVAWNTEAFF.

This clone was found once. This chain joins TRBV7-9 and TRBJ1-5; no clear D gene. Per the germline V gene, CDR1 is SEHNR and CDR2 is FQNEAQ (reference sequence). V shed 3 bases and J shed 6 bases, with 9 bases lying between them. This CDR3 region has 13 residues. The CDR3 bases are TGTGCCAGCAGCTTGGAGGGCACTCAGCCCCAGCATTTT. It codes for CASSLEGTQPQHF.

The sample holds a few counts of this clone. CDR3 loop: CSVEPGVSEAFF. Written as DNA, the CDR3 is TGCAGCGTTGAACCAGGGGTATCTGAAGCTTTCTTT. The chain recombines TRBV29-1 with TRBJ1-1, with D perhaps TRBD1 (6 bases). V was pared by 2 bases and J by 6 bases, with 10 bases between. This CDR3 has 12 amino acids. CDR1 is SQVTM, CDR2 ANQGSEA, per germline.

The chain employs TRBV7-2 and TRBJ2-5; a possible D gene is TRBD2 (6 bases). Germline V gene sequence: CDR1 SGHTA, CDR2 FQGNSA. The V end lost 1 base, the J end lost 4 bases, and 13 bases lay between the germline ends. The CDR3 sequence is 15 residues long. CDR3 nucleotide sequence: TGTGCCAGCAGCTTAGGTCAGCGGGTACCAGAGACCCAGTACTTC. Translating it yields CASSLGQRVPETQYF.

This chain connects TRBV6-5 to TRBJ1-5; TRBD1 might be the D (5 bases). Germline CDR1 MNHEY, CDR2 SVGAGI. There are 14 residues in the CDR3. V was trimmed by 4 bases and J by 0 bases, leaving 7 bases between them. CDR3 in amino acids: CASSSDSSNQPQHF. The CDR3 DNA reads TGTGCCAGCAGTTCCGACAGTAGCAATCAGCCCCAGCATTTT.

The rearrangement joins TRBV7-9 to TRBJ2-2; 8 nucleotides line up with TRBD1. V lost 2 bases and J lost 5; bases outside the gene matches: 7. The CDR3 has 16 residues. The germline V gene encodes CDR1 SEHNR and CDR2 FQNEAQ (reference sequence). In nucleotides, the CDR3 is TGTGCCAGCAGCTTATCTGGACAGGGAAAGACCGGGGAGCTGTTTTTT. Translating gives CASSLSGQGKTGELFF.